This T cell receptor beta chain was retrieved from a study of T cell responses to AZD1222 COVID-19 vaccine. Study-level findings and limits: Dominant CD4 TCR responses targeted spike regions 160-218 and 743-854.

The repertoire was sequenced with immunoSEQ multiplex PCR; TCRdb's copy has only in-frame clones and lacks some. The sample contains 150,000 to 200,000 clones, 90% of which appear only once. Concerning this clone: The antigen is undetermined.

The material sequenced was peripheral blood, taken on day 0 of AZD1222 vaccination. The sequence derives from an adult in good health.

CDR3 sequence: CASSKQGNTIYF. The CDR3 coding sequence is TGTGCCAGCAGCAAACAGGGAAACACCATATATTTT. V and J are TRBV7-2 and TRBJ1-3, with D uncertain. Germline CDR1 and CDR2: SGHTA and FQGNSA. This CDR3 contains 12 residues. V shed 5 bases and J shed 4 bases, with 6 bases lying between them. The full variable domain, completed using reference TRBV7-2 and TRBJ1-3, is GAGVSQSPSNKVTEKGKDVELRCDPISGHTALYWYRQSLGQGLEFLIYFQGNSAPDKSGLPSDRFSAERTGGSVSTLTIQRTQQEDSAVYLCASSKQGNTIYFGEGSWLTVV.